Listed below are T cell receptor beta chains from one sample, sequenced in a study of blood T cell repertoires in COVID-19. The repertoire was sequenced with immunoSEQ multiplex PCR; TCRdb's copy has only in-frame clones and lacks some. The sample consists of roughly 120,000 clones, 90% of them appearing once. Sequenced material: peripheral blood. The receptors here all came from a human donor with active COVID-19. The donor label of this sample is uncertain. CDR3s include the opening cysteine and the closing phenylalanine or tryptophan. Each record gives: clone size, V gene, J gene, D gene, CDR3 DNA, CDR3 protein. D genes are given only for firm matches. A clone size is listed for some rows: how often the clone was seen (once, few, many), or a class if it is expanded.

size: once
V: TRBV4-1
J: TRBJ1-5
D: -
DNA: TGCGCCAGCAGCCAAGTGTCCGTAGGGGGTCAGCCCCAGCATTTT
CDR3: CASSQVSVGGQPQHF

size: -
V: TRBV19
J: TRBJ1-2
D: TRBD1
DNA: TGTGCCAGTAGTATTGGGACAGGGGATGCCTATGGCTACACCTTC
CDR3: CASSIGTGDAYGYTF

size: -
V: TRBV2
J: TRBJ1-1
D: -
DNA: TGTGCCAGCAGGCGAAGACAGCTGAACACTGAAGCTTTCTTT
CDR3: CASRRRQLNTEAFF

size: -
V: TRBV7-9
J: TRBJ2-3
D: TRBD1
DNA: TGTGCCAGCAGCGCCCGGGACAGGGGGGGTTATACGCAGTATTTT
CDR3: CASSARDRGGYTQYF

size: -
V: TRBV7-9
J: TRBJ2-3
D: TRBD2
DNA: TGTGCCAGCAGCTTAGGGCGGGGACTAGCGGCCACAGATACGCAGTATTTT
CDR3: CASSLGRGLAATDTQYF

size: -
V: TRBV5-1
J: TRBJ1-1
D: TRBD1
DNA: TGCGCCAGCAGCTTGGGGCGGGACAGGGGGATATCAGCTTTCTTT
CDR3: CASSLGRDRGISAFF

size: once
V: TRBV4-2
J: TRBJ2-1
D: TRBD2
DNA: TGTGCCAGCAGCCAAGCTAGCGGGGGAGGGTCTTTAGATGAGCAGTTCTTC
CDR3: CASSQASGGGSLDEQFF

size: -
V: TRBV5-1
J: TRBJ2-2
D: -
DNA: TGCGCCAGCAGCTTGCACGGGTCCGGGGAGCTGTTTTTT
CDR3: CASSLHGSGELFF

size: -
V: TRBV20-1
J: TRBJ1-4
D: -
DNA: TGCAGTGCTAGGGCAGGGGAAAAACTGTTTTTT
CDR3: CSARAGEKLFF

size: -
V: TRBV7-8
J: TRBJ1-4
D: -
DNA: TGTGCCAGCAGCCCTAGACTGGACATTAATGAAAAACTGTTTTTT
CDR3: CASSPRLDINEKLFF

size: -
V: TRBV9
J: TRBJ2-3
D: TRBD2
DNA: TGTGCCAGCAGCGTAGGGTCTAGCGGGAGCACAGATACGCAGTATTTT
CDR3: CASSVGSSGSTDTQYF

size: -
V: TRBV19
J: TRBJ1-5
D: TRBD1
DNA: TGTGCCAGTGCCTCGGGACAGGGCCGTAGCAATCAGCCCCAGCATTTT
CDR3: CASASGQGRSNQPQHF

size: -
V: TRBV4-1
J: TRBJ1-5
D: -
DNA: TGCGCCAGCAGGCAACAGGGCGGGGGAAATCAGCCCCAGCATTTT
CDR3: CASRQQGGGNQPQHF

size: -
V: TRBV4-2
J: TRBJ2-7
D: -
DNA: TGTGCCAGCAGCCAAGATATTCAGGAAACCTACGAGCAGTACTTC
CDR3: CASSQDIQETYEQYF

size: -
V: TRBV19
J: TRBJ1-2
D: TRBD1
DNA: TGTGCCAGTAGTATAGCCCCGACAGGGCAACAGGGTGGCTACACCTTC
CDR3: CASSIAPTGQQGGYTF

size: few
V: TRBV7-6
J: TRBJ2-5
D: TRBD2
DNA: TGTGCCAGCAGCTCAAGGGGGACTAGCGGGGGGAGAGAGACCCAGTACTTC
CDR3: CASSSRGTSGGRETQYF

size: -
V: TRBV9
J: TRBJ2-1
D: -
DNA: TGTGCCAGCACCACTGGCGCGGGCTTCTACAATGAGCAGTTCTTC
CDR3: CASTTGAGFYNEQFF

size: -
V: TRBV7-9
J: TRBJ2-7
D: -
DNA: TGTGCCAGCAGCTTGGACAGAGTCTCCTACGAGCAGTACTTC
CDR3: CASSLDRVSYEQYF

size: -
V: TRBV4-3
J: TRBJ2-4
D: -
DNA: TGCGCCAGCAGCCAAGATTACTCAGGGGGGCTAGCCAAAAACATTCAGTACTTC
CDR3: CASSQDYSGGLAKNIQYF

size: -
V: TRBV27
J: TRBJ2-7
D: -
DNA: TGTGCCAGCAGTTTAAGTGCCAGGGTTGACGAGCAGTACTTC
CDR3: CASSLSARVDEQYF

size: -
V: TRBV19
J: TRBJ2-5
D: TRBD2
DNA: TGTGCCAGTAGTCCCAATAGCGGGGGAGAAAAGACCCAGTACTTC
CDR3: CASSPNSGGEKTQYF

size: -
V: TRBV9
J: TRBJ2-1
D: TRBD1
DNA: TGTGCCAGCAGCGTAGGTGACAGGGGATCGGTTGAGCAGTTCTTC
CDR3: CASSVGDRGSVEQFF

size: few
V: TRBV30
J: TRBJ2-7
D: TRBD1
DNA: TGTGCCTGGAGTCGGGACAGCTACGAGCAGTACTTC
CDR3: CAWSRDSYEQYF

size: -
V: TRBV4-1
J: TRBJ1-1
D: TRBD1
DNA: TGCGCCAGCAGCCATATGACAGGGGCCGCTTTCTTT
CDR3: CASSHMTGAAFF

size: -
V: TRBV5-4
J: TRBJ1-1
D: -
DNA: TGTGCCAGCACGGACAGTGACTCCATGAACACTGAAGCTTTCTTT
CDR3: CASTDSDSMNTEAFF

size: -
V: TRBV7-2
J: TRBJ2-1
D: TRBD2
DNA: TGTGCCAGCAGCTTAGTGCTGGTGAGAGCGGGGCTCAATGAGCAGTTCTTC
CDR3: CASSLVLVRAGLNEQFF

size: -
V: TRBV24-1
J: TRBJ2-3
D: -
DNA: TGTGCCACCAGTGATTTCTCAGGAGATACGCAGTATTTT
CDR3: CATSDFSGDTQYF

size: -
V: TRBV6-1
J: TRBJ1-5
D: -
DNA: TGTGCCAGCAGTGAAATGTCGTGGGGCCAGCCCCAGCATTTT
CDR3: CASSEMSWGQPQHF

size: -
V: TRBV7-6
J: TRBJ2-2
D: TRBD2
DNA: TGTGCCACAAGGACTAGCGGGGGCCGCGGGGTCGGGGAGCTGTTTTTT
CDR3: CATRTSGGRGVGELFF

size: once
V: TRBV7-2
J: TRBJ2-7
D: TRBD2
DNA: TGTGCCAGCAGCTTGAGCGGGGGGGCCTTTATCCTTTACGAGCAGTACTTC
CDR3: CASSLSGGAFILYEQYF

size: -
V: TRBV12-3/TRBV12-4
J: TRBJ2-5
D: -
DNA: TGTGCCAGCAGTCCAGGGGAGACCCAGTACTTC
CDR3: CASSPGETQYF

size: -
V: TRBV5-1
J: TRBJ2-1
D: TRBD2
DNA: TGCGCCAGCAGCTCACTTAGCGGGGGGGCCGTGGATGAGCAGTTCTTC
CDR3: CASSSLSGGAVDEQFF

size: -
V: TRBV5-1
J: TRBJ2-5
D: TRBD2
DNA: TGCGCCAGCAGCTCTAGCGGGGGTAAGGAGACCCAGTACTTC
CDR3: CASSSSGGKETQYF

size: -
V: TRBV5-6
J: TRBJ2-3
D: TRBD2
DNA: TGTGCCAGCAGCTTGCCTAGCGGGGGGGTTACGGTAAGAGATACGCAGTATTTT
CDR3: CASSLPSGGVTVRDTQYF

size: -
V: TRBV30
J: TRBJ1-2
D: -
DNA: TGTGCCTGGAGTGCCCGGGAGCAGTCTTATGGCTACACCTTC
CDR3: CAWSAREQSYGYTF

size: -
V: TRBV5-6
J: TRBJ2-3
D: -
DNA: TGTGCCAGCAGCTTGGGACCACTCACGAGGACAGATACGCAGTATTTT
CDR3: CASSLGPLTRTDTQYF

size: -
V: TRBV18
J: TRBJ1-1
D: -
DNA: TGTGCCAGCTCACAGTCAGTGAACACTGAAGCTTTCTTT
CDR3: CASSQSVNTEAFF

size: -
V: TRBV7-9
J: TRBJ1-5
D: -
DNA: TGTGCCAGCAGCCAAACAGGGACCCCCCAGCCCCAGCATTTT
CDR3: CASSQTGTPQPQHF

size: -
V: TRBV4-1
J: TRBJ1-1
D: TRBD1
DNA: TGCGCCAGCAGCCAAGAGGGGACAGTAAACACTGAAGCTTTCTTT
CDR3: CASSQEGTVNTEAFF